These 21 T cell receptor beta chains originate from one sample sequenced in a study of T cell responses to AZD1222 COVID-19 vaccine. Clones were read by immunoSEQ multiplex PCR, and TCRdb kept only the in-frame ones, dropping some. The profile shows 150,000 to 200,000 clones, about nine tenths of them singletons. Specimen: peripheral blood, collected on day 0 of AZD1222 vaccination. These receptors were collected from an adult in good health.

The CDR3 region has the DNA TGCGCCAGCAGCTTTACTAGCGTTTCAGGCACCGGGGAGCTGTTTTTT. It translates to CASSFTSVSGTGELFF. This rearrangement joins TRBV5-1 to TRBJ2-2; 7 positions agree with TRBD2. Germline V gene lookup returns CDR1 SGHRS and CDR2 YFSETQ. V gave up 2 bases and J gave up 4 bases; unmatched junction bases: 8. The CDR3 is made up of 16 amino acids.

The chain has TRBV6-1 and TRBJ2-5, with D possibly being TRBD2 (6 bases). The CDR3 has 15 amino acids. In germline, CDR1 is MNHNS, CDR2 SASEGT. With 2 bases removed from V and 5 bases from J, the gap between germline ends came to 15 bases. The CDR3 sequence: CASSERGENGETQYF. The DNA for the CDR3 is TGTGCCAGCAGTGAACGCGGGGAGAATGGCGAGACCCAGTACTTC.

The chain combines TRBV29-1 with TRBJ2-1; 8 positions match TRBD1. CDR3 size: 13 residues. Germline CDR1 SQVTM, CDR2 ANQGSEA. Trimming cost V 4 bases and J 5 bases; bases outside gene matches: 4. The CDR3 coding sequence is TGCAGCGTTGCTAGGACAGGGAACAATGAGCAGTTCTTC. Residues: CSVARTGNNEQFF.

This rearrangement joins TRBV10-3 to TRBJ2-5; tentatively, D is TRBD1 (6 bases). Germline CDR1 and CDR2: ENHRY and SYGVKD. The V end lost 0 bases, the J end lost 4 bases, and 15 bases lay between the germline ends. The CDR3 loop spans 16 amino acids. The CDR3 DNA reads as TGTGCCATCAGTGAGTCGAACAGGGTTGGTGGAGAGACCCAGTACTTC. This sequence encodes CAISESNRVGGETQYF.

This clone was recorded a few times. The rearrangement joins TRBV28 to TRBJ1-5; no firm D call. V lost 8 bases and J lost 6, with 14 bases in between. Germline V gene sequence: CDR1 MDHEN, CDR2 SYDVKM. This CDR3 has 13 residues. The CDR3 loop reads CASADPMVQPQHF. The CDR3 DNA reads TGTGCCAGCGCCGATCCGATGGTTCAGCCCCAGCATTTT.

The J gene is TRBJ2-3, the V gene TRBV2, with D tentatively TRBD2 (5 bases). CDR1 and CDR2 (germline): SNHLY, FYNNEI. V lost 2 bases to trimming and J lost 6 bases, with 12 bases between them. The CDR3 loop spans 14 amino acids. The CDR3 DNA is TGTGCCAGCAGTGAAAGCGGACCCCCCGATACGCAGTATTTT. Its protein is CASSESGPPDTQYF.

The chain carries TRBV9 and TRBJ1-5; D possibly corresponds to TRBD1 (5 bases). This CDR3 region has 14 residues. The ends were cut back, 4 bases at V and 4 bases at J, with 12 bases in the middle. CDR1 is SGDLS, CDR2 YYNGEE, per germline. Here the CDR3 DNA reads TGTGCCAGCAGCCCAGGGCTGACGAATCAGCCCCAGCATTTT. It is translated as CASSPGLTNQPQHF.

V is TRBV10-3 and J is TRBJ2-7; 9 bases match TRBD1. The V segment lost 10 bases and the J segment 4 bases; nucleotides outside the gene matches: 8. CDR1 and CDR2 from the germline V gene are ENHRY and SYGVKD. This CDR3 is 13 amino acids long. The CDR3 sequence: CASGTGTIYEQYF. CDR3 DNA: TGTGCCAGTGGGACAGGGACGATTTACGAGCAGTACTTC.

V and J are TRBV24-1 and TRBJ2-5, with 11 bases aligning to TRBD1. The CDR3 loop spans 16 amino acids. Unmatched junction bases numbered 8, after V lost 4 bases and J lost 5 bases. Germline lookup yields CDR1 KGHDR and CDR2 SFDVKD. This CDR3 reads CATSEPDRGRGETQYF. The CDR3 bases are TGTGCCACCAGTGAACCGGACAGGGGGCGCGGGGAGACCCAGTACTTC.

The CDR3 sequence: CASSYGTSGNTIYF. The DNA of the CDR3 is TGTGCCAGCAGTTACGGTACGTCTGGAAACACCATATATTTT. This sequence joins TRBV6-2 or TRBV6-3 and TRBJ1-3; D unresolved. CDR1 is MNHEY and CDR2 is SVGEGT in the germline V gene. The germline V and J ends were trimmed by 2 bases and 1 base, with 6 bases remaining between them. The CDR3 contains 14 residues.

This chain joins TRBV3-1 (or the pseudogene TRBV3-2) and TRBJ2-2, with D perhaps matching TRBD1 (5 bases). Germline lookup yields CDR1 LGHDT and CDR2 YNNKEL (reference sequence). The CDR3 contains 14 residues. Deletions cut 1 base from V and 8 bases from J, with 11 bases between. CDR3 nucleotides: TGTGCCAGCAGCCAAGGGGGCCGGCTAGGGGAGCTGTTTTTT. It is translated as CASSQGGRLGELFF.

The CDR3 here is CASSRAGSGETQYF. The CDR3 nucleotides read TGTGCCAGTAGTAGGGCGGGATCTGGAGAGACCCAGTACTTC. The V gene is TRBV19, the J gene TRBJ2-5; tentative D call: TRBD2 (6 bases). The CDR3 is 14 amino acids. The V end lost 4 bases, the J end lost 4 bases, and 13 bases lay between the germline ends. CDR1 and CDR2 from the germline V gene are LNHDA and SQIVND (reference sequence).

The chain is built from TRBV10-3 and TRBJ1-4; TRBD1 matches at 9 bases. The CDR3 extends over 15 amino acids. V lost 1 base to trimming and J lost 7 bases; unmatched junction nucleotides: 4. The germline gives CDR1 ENHRY, CDR2 SYGVKD. CDR3 protein: CAISEWDRAFEKLFF. In DNA, the CDR3 is TGTGCCATCAGTGAGTGGGACAGGGCTTTTGAAAAACTGTTTTTT.

The chain is built from TRBV6-5 and TRBJ2-7; D unresolved. The germline V gene has CDR1 MNHEY and CDR2 SVGAGI. The V end was cut by 8 bases, the J end by 7 bases, with 15 bases between. This CDR3 is 12 amino acids long. CDR3 in amino acids: CASRRLDREQYF. The CDR3 nucleotides read TGTGCCAGCCGGCGGTTGGACCGGGAGCAGTACTTC.

The rearrangement joins TRBV7-2 to TRBJ2-1; 7 nucleotides align to TRBD2. The J segment lost 4 bases and the V segment lost 5 bases, leaving 11 bases of the junction unmatched. Germline values: CDR1 SGHTA, CDR2 FQGNSA. The CDR3 is 16 amino acids. The CDR3 coding sequence is TGTGCCAGCAGCCTAGAGCCGGGGGGACGATACAATGAGCAGTTCTTC. Translation gives CASSLEPGGRYNEQFF.

The chain joins TRBV24-1 to TRBJ2-3; 10 bases are a match to TRBD1. Germline CDR1 is KGHDR and CDR2 is SFDVKD. With 9 bases clipped from V and 0 bases from J, the junction kept 8 bases outside the gene matches. CDR3 length: 16 residues. Here the CDR3 reads CATSTGTGVSTDTQYF. Written as DNA, the CDR3 is TGTGCCACCTCGACCGGGACAGGGGTTAGCACAGATACGCAGTATTTT.

The genes are TRBV28 and TRBJ1-6; D unclear. Germline V gives CDR1 MDHEN, CDR2 SYDVKM. CDR3 length: 13 residues. V was pared by 1 base and J by 7 bases, with 5 bases between. CDR3: CASSLLVNSPLHF. CDR3 DNA: TGTGCCAGCAGTTTATTGGTAAATTCACCCCTCCACTTT. Drawing the rest from reference TRBV28 and TRBJ1-6, the complete variable domain is DVKVTQSSRYLVKRTGEKVFLECVQDMDHENMFWYRQDPGLGLRLIYFSYDVKMKEKGDIPEGYSVSREKKERFSLILESASTNQTSMYLCASSLLVNSPLHFGNGTRLTVT.

The chain recombines TRBV12-5 with TRBJ2-3, with D tentatively TRBD2 (5 bases). The CDR3 length is 15 residues. V was trimmed by 1 base and J by 2 bases, leaving 10 bases between them. Per the germline V gene, CDR1 is LGHNT and CDR2 is FRNRAP. CDR3 protein: CASGLGTFLTDTQYF. The CDR3 nucleotides are TGTGCTAGTGGTTTGGGGACTTTCCTCACAGATACGCAGTATTTT.

The chain uses TRBV7-2 and TRBJ2-1; D might be TRBD2 (5 bases). CDR3 size: 16 residues. The V end lost 0 bases, the J end lost 4 bases, and 13 bases lay between the germline ends. Germline CDR1 SGHTA, CDR2 FQGNSA. The CDR3 here is CASSLAGKRPYNEQFF. In DNA, the CDR3 is TGTGCCAGCAGCTTAGCGGGCAAGCGGCCTTACAATGAGCAGTTCTTC.

The rearrangement links TRBV5-1 to TRBJ2-2, with unresolved D. CDR3 length: 15 residues. V dropped 7 bases and J dropped 4 bases, with 17 bases sitting between them. Germline V lookup: CDR1 SGHRS, CDR2 YFSETQ. DNA of the CDR3: TGCGCCAGCGGAGAGGATGTACGGGTCACCGGGGAGCTGTTTTTT. It is translated as CASGEDVRVTGELFF.

The V and J genes are TRBV6-5 and TRBJ2-3, with 9 bases matching TRBD2. The CDR3 spans 14 residues. J lost 4 bases, V lost 7 bases, and 6 bases had no gene match. Germline lookup yields CDR1 MNHEY and CDR2 SVGAGI. This chain's CDR3 is CASKAGGRADTQYF. CDR3 in DNA: TGTGCCAGCAAAGCGGGGGGTAGGGCAGATACGCAGTATTTT.